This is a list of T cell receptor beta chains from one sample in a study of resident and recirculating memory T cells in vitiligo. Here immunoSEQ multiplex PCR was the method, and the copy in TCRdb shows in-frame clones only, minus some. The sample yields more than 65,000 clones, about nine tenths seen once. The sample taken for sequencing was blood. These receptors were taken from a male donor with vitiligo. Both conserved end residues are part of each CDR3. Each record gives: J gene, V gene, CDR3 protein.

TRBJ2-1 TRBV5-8 CASEGSTRFLYNEQFF
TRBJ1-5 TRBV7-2 CASTPDNSNQPQHF
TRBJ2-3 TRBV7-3 CASSPGLSTDTQYF
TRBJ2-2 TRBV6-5 CASSHNTGHTGELFF
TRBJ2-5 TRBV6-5 CASSSLALIQETQYF
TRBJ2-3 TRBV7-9 CASSLLRTDTQYF
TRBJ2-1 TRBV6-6 CASSGTSGGYNEQFF
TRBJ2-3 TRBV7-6 CASSFAGGRTDTQYF
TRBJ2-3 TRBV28 CASSSPLSGGQYF
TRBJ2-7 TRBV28 CASSSPVVYEQYF
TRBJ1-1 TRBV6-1 CASSEVRGGTEAFF
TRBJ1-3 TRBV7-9 CASGFGNTIYF
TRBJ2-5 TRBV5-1 CASSFTGAQETQYF
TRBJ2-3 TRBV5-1 CASSLGSGGKTDTQYF
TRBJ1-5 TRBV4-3 CASSQQTGFGQPQHF
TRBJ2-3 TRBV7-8 CASSHRTLPVADTQYF
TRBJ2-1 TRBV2 CASFKGGESYGLDEQFF
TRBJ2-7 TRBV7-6 CASSLALAGASYEQYF
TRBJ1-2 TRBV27 CASRESLDRDGGYTF
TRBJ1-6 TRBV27 CASSEGGSSPLHF
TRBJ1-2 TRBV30 CAWALQGAEGYGYTF
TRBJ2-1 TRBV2 CASSEALWQNYNEQFF
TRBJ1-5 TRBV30 CAWSVLGVSNQPQHF
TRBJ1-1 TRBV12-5 CASGLSGTGNTAFF
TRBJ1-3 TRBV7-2 CASSPDRGVGNTIYF
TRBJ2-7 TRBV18 CASSPVQASYEQYF
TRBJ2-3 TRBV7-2 CASSWGGQADTQYF
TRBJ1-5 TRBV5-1 CASSLEEGQPQHF
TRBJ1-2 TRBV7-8 CASSLSGVLSNYGYTF
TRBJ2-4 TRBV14 CASSQAGTAIQYF
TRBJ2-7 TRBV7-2 CASSLAAGESYEQYF
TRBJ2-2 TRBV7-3 CASRQGLAGTGELFF
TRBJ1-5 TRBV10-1 CASSGSYSNQPQHF
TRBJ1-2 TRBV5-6 CASSRTGSSYGYTF
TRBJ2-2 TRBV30 CAWNGGNTGELFF
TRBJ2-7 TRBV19 CASSAGMLNSYEQYF
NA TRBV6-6 CASSSGTGGDEQYF
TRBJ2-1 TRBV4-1 CASSLRGGPNEQFF
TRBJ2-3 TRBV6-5 CASRSAYSTDTQYF
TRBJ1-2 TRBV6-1 CASSEEQGNDYGYTF
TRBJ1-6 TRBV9 CASGNGQVNSPLHF
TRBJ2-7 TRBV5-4 CASSPGQGDHYEQYF
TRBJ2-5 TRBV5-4 CASGGGAGETQYF
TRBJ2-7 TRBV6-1 CASSEGTGGYEQYF
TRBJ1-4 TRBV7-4 CASSLAFGTPEDEKLFF
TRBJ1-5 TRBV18 CASSPMGQGNQPQHF
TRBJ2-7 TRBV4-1 CASSQVQGLTEQYF
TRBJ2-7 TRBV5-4 CASSLRGQGYEQYF
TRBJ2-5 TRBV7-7 CASSSDRGPRETQYF